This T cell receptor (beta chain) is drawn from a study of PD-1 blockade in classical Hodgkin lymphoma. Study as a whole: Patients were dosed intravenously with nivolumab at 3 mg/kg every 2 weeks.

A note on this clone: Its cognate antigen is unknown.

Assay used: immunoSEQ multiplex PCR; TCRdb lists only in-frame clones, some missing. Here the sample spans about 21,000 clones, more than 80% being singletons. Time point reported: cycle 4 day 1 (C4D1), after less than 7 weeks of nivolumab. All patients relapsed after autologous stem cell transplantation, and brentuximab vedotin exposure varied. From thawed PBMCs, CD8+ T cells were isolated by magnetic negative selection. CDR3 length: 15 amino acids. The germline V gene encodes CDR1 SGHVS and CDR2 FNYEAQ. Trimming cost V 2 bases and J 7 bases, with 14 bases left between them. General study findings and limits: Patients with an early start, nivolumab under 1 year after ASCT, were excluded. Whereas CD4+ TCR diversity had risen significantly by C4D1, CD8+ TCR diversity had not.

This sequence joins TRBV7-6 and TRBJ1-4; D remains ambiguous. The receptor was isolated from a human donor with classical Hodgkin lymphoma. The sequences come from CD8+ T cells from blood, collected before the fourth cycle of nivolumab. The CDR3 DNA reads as TGTGCCAGCAGCTTATTTGGCAGAGAGGGTGAAAAACTGTTTTTT. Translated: CASSLFGREGEKLFF.